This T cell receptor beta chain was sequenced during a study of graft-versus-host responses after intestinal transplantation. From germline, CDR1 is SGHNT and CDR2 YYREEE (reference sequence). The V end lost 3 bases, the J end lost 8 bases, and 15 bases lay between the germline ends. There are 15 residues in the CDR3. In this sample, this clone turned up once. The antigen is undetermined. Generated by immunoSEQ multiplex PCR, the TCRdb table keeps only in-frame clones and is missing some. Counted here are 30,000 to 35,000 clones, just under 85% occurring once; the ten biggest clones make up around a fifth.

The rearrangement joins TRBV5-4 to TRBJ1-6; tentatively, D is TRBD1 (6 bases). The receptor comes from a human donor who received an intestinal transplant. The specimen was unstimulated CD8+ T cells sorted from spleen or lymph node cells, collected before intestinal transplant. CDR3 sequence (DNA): TGTGCCAGCAGCTCACCGGGGGGCTCGGATTCACCCCTCCACTTT. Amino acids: CASSSPGGSDSPLHF.